What follows describes a single T cell receptor beta chain. This clonotype occurred many times. Its antigen is unknown. Base qualities are not at hand, and no much larger clone is one base apart. These data belong to a study of human T cells and chemical hapten exposure listed by TCRdb under 2021. In terms of the full investigation: For sensitization, 2% DPC in acetone was applied to an approximately 2 cm by approximately 2 cm area of upper inner arm skin. Libraries were pooled for sequencing, and variation in per-sample TCR yields was attributed mainly to small differences in library volumes within the pool. The patient cohort, mostly female, included alopecia areata with under or over 50% scalp involvement, alopecia totalis and alopecia universalis. Blood was sampled from patients pre-sensitization (week 0) and at 2, 6 and about 24 weeks after DPC sensitization. Throughout the approximately 23-week study period, patients were also given weekly therapeutic DPC doses on the scalp. Patch testing on the upper back used Finn chambers containing 0.01% DPC, with scoring done after 6 days according to International Contact Dermatitis Research Group standards. Blood for TCR sequencing was provided by twenty-nine alopecia patients at one to four time points (pre-sensitization, 2, 6 and 24 weeks). This study followed changes in the peripheral blood TCR repertoire in vivo during primary and secondary sensitization of alopecia patients to the hapten diphenylcyclopropenone (DPC).

The paper's findings and limits, for the study overall: All patients had alopecia, a presumed autoimmune disease, so their immune response might differ from that of healthy individuals. DPC sensitization did not change how many TCRs were above 1 in 1000 frequency, and no evidence was found of alterations in global repertoire structure. Repeated subsampling changed both the strength of the expansion versus patch-test correlation and the threshold at which that correlation became significant. Significantly more large CDR3 similarity clusters were formed by expanded TCRs than by pre-sensitization or healthy control sets, consistent with antigen-driven responses. Patch test score correlated positively with the number of PT1 expanded TCRs, reaching significance at thresholds 8, 16 and 32 but not at 4.

In light of the paper, this sample's time point label describes: patch test 1, 2 weeks after DPC sensitization. Interpreted using the paper, the treatment or condition label stands for: therapeutic diphenylcyclopropenone sensitization with weekly scalp DPC. At every patch-test visit, the blood draw took place before the patch test was put on. Eligible patients were aged 18 to 70, diagnosed with alopecia, deemed suitable for DPC therapy, and excluded if pregnant. Total RNA was isolated from unfractionated whole blood collected in Tempus Blood RNA tubes. Libraries were constructed by RACE. Instrument on record: NextSeq 500. During library preparation, unique molecular identifiers were attached to individual cDNA molecules so that TCRs could be counted in a quantitative, reproducible way. Both TCR alpha and TCR beta chains were sequenced from each blood RNA sample. On the study's bioinformatics: A median of about 87,000 TCRs per sample was observed, with a range of 23,224 to 690,600. V, J and CDR3 annotation of the TCR reads was carried out using the Decombinator software suite. For the PS versus PT1 abundance plots, all samples were subsampled to the same number of TCRs (28,000). TCRs were defined as expanded if absent before sensitization and observed at least eight times at the 2-week time point. TCRdb's own reprocessing of the public reads used fastp at Q25 and MiXCR and kept productive beta chains. Identical CDR3 proteins give one entry, which carries the most common genes and DNA. The V and J calls follow TCRdb's processing rather than the paper's. Within this sample are just over 80,000 distinct CDR3 sequences, with around 11% of them counted one time only. The top ten hold 4% to 5% of the sample.

Sequencing was performed on whole blood, taken in connection with sensitization to the hapten diphenylcyclopropenone (DPC). This TCR was recovered from a woman between 45 and 65 years old with alopecia areata. Some clones in this sample may be carry-over from other donors' samples.

The CDR3: CASSSVQGAGGDTQYF. The DNA sequence follows: TGCGCCAGCAGCTCTGTCCAGGGGGCGGGAGGAGATACGCAGTATTTT. The rearrangement joined TRBV5-1 to TRBJ2-3; the D call could be TRBD1 or TRBD2, with each sharing 8 bases. Trimming removed 3 bases from V and 5 bases from J, leaving 19 bases between the germline ends. The CDR3, cysteine through phenylalanine, is 16 amino acids long. Just the 48-base CDR3 DNA is kept, in frame starting at base 1. In the germline V gene, CDR1 corresponds to SGHRS and CDR2 to YFSETQ.